These 30 T cell receptor beta chains originate from one sample sequenced in a study of T-cell memory formation after mild COVID-19. MiXCR, applied by TCRdb to the 5' RACE reads, yields one record per CDR3 protein. The sample shows around 100,000 distinct CDR3 sequences, 11% of them seen only once. The sequenced sample consisted of PBMCs or a T cell subset sorted from them (not recorded which). The receptors were gathered from a man between 18 and 35 years old who had mild COVID-19 (a few samples of this study predate the infection). Cell type and time point are not known.

This clonotype was observed a handful of times. The V call is TRBV5-1, the J call TRBJ1-2; tentative D call: TRBD1 (5 bases). Trimming took off 2 bases at V and 5 bases at J, with 13 bases between the two ends. Per the germline V gene, CDR1 is SGHRS and CDR2 is YFSETQ. CDR3 length: 14 amino acids. The CDR3 sequence is CASSFSGGRYGYTF. CDR3 bases: TGCGCCAGCAGCTTCTCGGGGGGACGGTATGGCTACACCTTC.

In this sample, this clonotype turned up a few times. The chain joins TRBV7-9 to TRBJ2-3, with D hard to call. CDR1 and CDR2 from the germline V gene are SEHNR and FQNEAQ (reference sequence). The CDR3 consists of 15 residues. The V gene lost 3 bases and the J gene lost 2 bases, with 12 bases spanning the gap. The CDR3 nucleotides read TGTGCCAGCAGCTTTTGGTCTTCATCCACAGATACGCAGTATTTT. Translation gives CASSFWSSSTDTQYF.

The CDR3: CASSYSSLSGGYTF. Written as DNA, the CDR3 is TGTGCCAGCAGTTACTCGTCGCTCTCTGGTGGCTACACCTTC. The V and J genes are TRBV6-5 and TRBJ1-2, with D hard to call. CDR1 MNHEY and CDR2 SVGAGI come from the germline V gene. With 0 bases removed from V and 7 bases from J, the gap between germline ends came to 12 bases. CDR3 length equals 14 residues.

This clonotype was detected a few times. V and J are TRBV11-2 and TRBJ1-5, with D unresolved. This CDR3 is 14 amino acids long. CDR1 is SGHAT, CDR2 FQNNGV, per germline. V shed 0 bases and J shed 5 bases, with 8 bases lying between them. DNA for the CDR3: TGTGCCAGCAGCTTAGAGGGTGTGCATCAGCCCCAGCATTTT. It specifies CASSLEGVHQPQHF.

This rearrangement joins TRBV7-9 to TRBJ1-3; D remains ambiguous. This CDR3 contains 12 residues. Germline CDR1 is SEHNR and CDR2 is FQNEAQ (reference sequence). V gave up 3 bases and J gave up 5 bases, with 5 bases separating them. The CDR3 reads CASSFARNTIYF. CDR3 DNA sequence: TGTGCCAGCAGCTTTGCTAGAAACACCATATATTTT.

This clonotype turned up a few times. The chain combines TRBV7-8 with TRBJ2-7, with D perhaps matching TRBD1 or TRBD2 (5 bases each). CDR1 is SGHVS, CDR2 FQNEAQ, per germline. The CDR3 extends over 15 amino acids. V shed 5 bases and J shed 7 bases, with 21 bases lying between them. The CDR3, as DNA: TGTGCCAGCAGCCCACGGGACGGACTCTCTGGTGAGCAGTACGTC. It specifies CASSPRDGLSGEQYV.

In its sample, this clonotype was seen a few times. The CDR3 DNA sequence: TGTGCCAGCAGTTCAGGGGTAGGGACGCAGTATTTT. Encoded protein: CASSSGVGTQYF. This chain connects TRBV27 to TRBJ2-3; the D gene is possibly TRBD1 (6 bases). The CDR3 is made up of 12 amino acids. V lost 4 bases, J lost 9 bases, and 11 bases lay in between. Germline loops: CDR1 MNHEY, CDR2 SMNVEV (reference sequence).

In its sample, this clonotype was seen a few times. V and J are TRBV20-1 and TRBJ2-2, with unresolved D. From germline, CDR1 is DFQATT and CDR2 SNEGSKA (reference sequence). Trimming shortened V by 5 bases and J by 6 bases, and 13 bases separated the two germline ends. This CDR3 has 13 amino acids. This chain's CDR3 is CSADPYGAGELFF. In DNA form, the CDR3 reads TGCAGTGCTGACCCTTATGGAGCCGGGGAGCTGTTTTTT.

The CDR3: CASSHVGSTDTQYF. As DNA, the CDR3 is TGCGCCAGCAGCCACGTGGGAAGCACAGATACGCAGTATTTT. The gene calls are TRBV4-1 and TRBJ2-3; D not resolved. The V gene lost 3 bases and the J gene lost 0 bases, with 7 bases spanning the gap. The CDR3 loop spans 14 amino acids. The germline CDR1 and CDR2 sequences are MGHRA and YSYEKL.

The V and J genes are TRBV9 and TRBJ2-1; 7 bases fit TRBD2. V lost 4 bases, J lost 3 bases, and 7 bases stayed unmatched. The CDR3 is 15 residues long. CDR1 is SGDLS, CDR2 YYNGEE, per germline. This CDR3 is CASSPHPGGYNEQFF. CDR3 coding DNA: TGTGCCAGCAGCCCGCACCCGGGGGGCTACAATGAGCAGTTCTTC.

The chain employs TRBV6-5 and TRBJ2-4; D is possibly TRBD2 (5 bases). From germline, CDR1 is MNHEY and CDR2 SVGAGI. The CDR3 totals 13 residues. Between the trimmed V and J ends, which lost 4 bases and 7 bases, there was a span of 11 bases. CDR3 nucleotides: TGTGCCAGCAGTTGGACTGGAACGAACATTCAGTACTTC. This gives the protein CASSWTGTNIQYF.

This clonotype was seen only a few times. The chain uses TRBV10-3 and TRBJ2-2; perhaps D is TRBD1 or TRBD2 (5 bases each). This CDR3 spans 12 amino acids. CDR1 is ENHRY and CDR2 is SYGVKD in the germline V gene. V was clipped by 8 bases and J by 3 bases, with 7 bases between them. The CDR3 region is CAIVGDTGELFF. The DNA of the CDR3 is TGTGCCATCGTGGGGGACACCGGGGAGCTGTTTTTT.

This clonotype turned up a few times. V usage is TRBV29-1 and J usage is TRBJ2-3, with D possibly matching TRBD2 (6 bases). Germline V gives CDR1 SQVTM, CDR2 ANQGSEA. The CDR3 runs to 12 residues. The V end was cut by 4 bases, the J end by 6 bases, with 11 bases between. CDR3 nucleotide sequence: TGCAGCGTTGCGCGGGGAAGGGATACGCAGTATTTT. Protein product: CSVARGRDTQYF.

The chain couples TRBV18 to TRBJ2-3, with 8 bases lining up with TRBD2. The CDR3 runs 16 residues. Germline V gene data show CDR1 as KGHSH and CDR2 as LQKENI. The trim removed 4 bases at V and 2 bases at J, leaving 8 bases unmatched. The DNA for the CDR3 is TGTGCCAGCTCACATAAGACCGGGGGGGACACAGATACGCAGTATTTT. Protein: CASSHKTGGDTDTQYF.

This sequence joins TRBV20-1 and TRBJ1-5; possibly TRBD1 for D (5 bases). Germline CDR1 DFQATT, CDR2 SNEGSKA (reference sequence). V shed 1 base and J shed 5 bases, with 15 bases lying between them. This CDR3 comprises 15 residues. The CDR3 nucleotides are TGCAGTGCTAGAGGGGGGATGGCGGGATATCAGCCCCAGCATTTT. This gives the protein CSARGGMAGYQPQHF.

Comments on this clonotype: A read error is possible here, since a much larger clone lies one base away. The gene calls are TRBV4-1 and TRBJ2-3; the D is unclear. CDR3 length: 12 residues. V lost 1 base and J 5 bases, leaving 4 bases between the germline ends. From germline, CDR1 is MGHRA and CDR2 YSYEKL. DNA for the CDR3: TGCGCCAGCAGCCAAGCGGGAGATACGCAGTATTTT. It codes for CASSQAGDTQYF.

This clonotype was recorded a few times. CDR3 residues: CASSQRAGANTGELFF. In DNA form, the CDR3 reads TGCGCCAGCAGCCAGAGAGCGGGGGCGAACACCGGGGAGCTGTTTTTT. V usage is TRBV4-3 and J usage is TRBJ2-2; TRBD2 aligns across 8 bases. The germline CDR1 and CDR2 sequences are LGHNA and YSLEER. V shed 3 bases and J 0 bases; nucleotides not matched to a gene: 3. The CDR3 totals 16 residues.

This clonotype has more than one count but fewer than ten. This chain uses TRBV10-2 with TRBJ1-5; 9 nucleotides align to TRBD1. Germline lookup yields CDR1 WSHSY and CDR2 SAAADI. This CDR3 is 15 amino acids long. V lost 5 bases, J lost 6 bases, and 8 bases stayed unmatched. CDR3 DNA: TGCGCCAGCAGTAAAATCCGGGACAGGGTTCAGCCCCAGCATTTT. Its translation: CASSKIRDRVQPQHF.

This clonotype came up once. The chain links TRBV4-2 to TRBJ2-5; D tentatively fits TRBD1 or TRBD2 (5 bases each). CDR1 and CDR2 (germline): LGHNA, YNFKEQ. Between the trimmed V and J ends, which lost 4 bases and 5 bases, there was a span of 20 bases. The CDR3 length is 16 residues. The CDR3 DNA sequence: TGTGCCAGCAGCCCAAGGGGAGCAGGATCAGTGGAGACCCAGTACTTC. Its translation: CASSPRGAGSVETQYF.

V and J are TRBV4-3 and TRBJ2-7, with TRBD1 matching 8 bases. Germline CDR1 and CDR2: LGHNA and YSLEER. CDR3 size: 14 residues. The trim removed 4 bases at V and 2 bases at J, leaving 4 bases unmatched. CDR3 bases: TGCGCCAGCAGCCCTTGGACAGGGACCTACGAGCAGTACTTC. Protein: CASSPWTGTYEQYF.

This clonotype was detected a few times. The chain carries TRBV6-2 or TRBV6-3 and TRBJ2-7; 8 positions agree with TRBD1. The CDR3 is 16 amino acids. Germline V gene sequence: CDR1 MNHEY, CDR2 SVGEGT. The ends lost 0 bases at V and 5 bases at J; junction bases unmatched: 9. The CDR3 DNA is TGTGCCAGCAGTTACTCGGGGCCGGGACAGGCTAACGAGCAGTACTTC. Protein: CASSYSGPGQANEQYF.

This clonotype was observed a handful of times. The chain carries TRBV13 and TRBJ2-7; the D call may be TRBD1 or TRBD2 (5 bases each). Germline V lookup: CDR1 PRHDT, CDR2 FYEKMQ (reference sequence). This CDR3 comprises 14 residues. V was cut by 4 bases and J by 6 bases, with 16 bases left in between. CDR3: CASSSGTGRSEQYF. CDR3 DNA sequence: TGTGCCAGCAGCTCAGGGACGGGCAGGAGCGAGCAGTACTTC. Combining the CDR3 with reference TRBV13 and TRBJ2-7 gives the whole variable domain AAGVIQSPRHLIKEKRETATLKCYPIPRHDTVYWYQQGPGQDPQFLISFYEKMQSDKGSIPDRFSAQQFSDYHSELNMSSLELGDSALYFCASSSGTGRSEQYFGPGTRLTVT.

The V and J genes are TRBV20-1 and TRBJ2-3, with 9 bases that match TRBD1. V trimming: 3 bases; J trimming: 6 bases; junction bases outside the gene matches: 4. The CDR3 spans 13 residues. Germline lookup yields CDR1 DFQATT and CDR2 SNEGSKA (reference sequence). In DNA form, the CDR3 reads TGCAGTGCTAGGGACAGGGGTAGGGATACGCAGTATTTT. This encodes CSARDRGRDTQYF.

In this sample, this clonotype turned up a few times. The chain is built from TRBV7-3 and TRBJ2-7, with D perhaps TRBD1 or TRBD2 (6 bases each). V lost 3 bases and J lost 5, with 14 bases in between. Germline CDR1 SGHTA, CDR2 FQGTGA. CDR3 size: 14 residues. The CDR3 coding sequence is TGTGCCAGCAGCTTGAGCGCCGGGGGCGACGAGCAGTACTTC. Translation gives CASSLSAGGDEQYF.

There are a few counts of this clonotype. V gene TRBV7-3 combines with J gene TRBJ2-2, with D unclear. The CDR3 consists of 18 residues. Trimming removed 0 bases at V and 5 bases at J, with 19 bases between. Germline V CDR1 and CDR2: SGHTA, FQGTGA. The CDR3 here is CASSLTPGRLRKTGELFF. The CDR3 DNA follows: TGTGCCAGCAGCTTAACGCCCGGGCGTCTCCGGAAGACCGGGGAGCTGTTTTTT.

The chain carries TRBV28 and TRBJ2-3; D is possibly TRBD2 (7 bases). V lost 11 bases to trimming and J lost 4 bases, with 13 bases between them. Germline V lookup: CDR1 MDHEN, CDR2 SYDVKM. The CDR3 spans 12 residues. Here the CDR3 reads CAGGGFSDTQYF. For the CDR3, the DNA is TGTGCCGGCGGGGGCTTCTCAGATACGCAGTATTTT.

This clonotype was counted between two and nine times. This chain connects TRBV6-1 to TRBJ2-7; D call uncertain. Germline assignment: CDR1 MNHNS and CDR2 SASEGT. Deletions cut 1 base from V and 1 base from J, with 8 bases between. CDR3 length: 14 residues. The CDR3 region is CASSEGPSSYEQYF. CDR3 sequence (DNA): TGTGCCAGCAGTGAAGGTCCATCGTCCTACGAGCAGTACTTC.

This rearrangement joins TRBV20-1 to TRBJ1-6; D call uncertain. Germline-derived CDR1 and CDR2 are DFQATT and SNEGSKA (reference sequence). The V end was cut by 5 bases, the J end by 8 bases, with 19 bases between. This CDR3 comprises 15 residues. CDR3 protein: CSARPLSETYSPLHF. The DNA of the CDR3 is TGCAGTGCTCGACCTCTGTCGGAAACTTATTCACCCCTCCACTTT.

The sample holds one count of this clonotype. The chain is built from TRBV7-2 and TRBJ1-1; D is unresolved. Germline lookup yields CDR1 SGHTA and CDR2 FQGNSA. V lost 1 base, J lost 4 bases, and 16 bases lay in between. The CDR3 runs to 16 residues. The CDR3 bases are TGTGCCAGCAGCTTAGAGGGCTTAGGCGTCCGCACTGAAGCTTTCTTT. Translated, it gives CASSLEGLGVRTEAFF.

This clonotype has just a few counts. V usage is TRBV6-2 or TRBV6-3 and J usage is TRBJ2-5; perhaps TRBD1 as D (6 bases). This CDR3 has 13 amino acids. Trimming took 6 bases from V and 5 from J, leaving 13 bases between them. Germline assignment: CDR1 MNHEY and CDR2 SVGEGT. The chain's CDR3 is CASRVQGSETQYF. The CDR3 bases are TGTGCCAGCAGAGTACAGGGCAGCGAGACCCAGTACTTC.